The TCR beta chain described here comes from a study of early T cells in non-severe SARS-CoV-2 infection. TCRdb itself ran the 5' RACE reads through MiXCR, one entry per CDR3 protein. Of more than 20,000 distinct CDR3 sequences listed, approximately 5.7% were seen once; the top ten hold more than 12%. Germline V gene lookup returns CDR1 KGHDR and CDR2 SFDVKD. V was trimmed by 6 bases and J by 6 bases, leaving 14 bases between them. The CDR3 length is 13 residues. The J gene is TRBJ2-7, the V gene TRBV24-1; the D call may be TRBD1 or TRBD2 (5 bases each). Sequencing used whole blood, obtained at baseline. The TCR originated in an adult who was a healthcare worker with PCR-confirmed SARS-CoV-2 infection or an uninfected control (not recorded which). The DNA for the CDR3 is TGTGCCACCAGTAAACATGGGGGTTTCGAGCAGTACTTC. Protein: CATSKHGGFEQYF.